The 9 T cell receptor beta chains below were found in one sample sequenced in a study of early T cells in non-severe SARS-CoV-2 infection. A single record per CDR3 protein comes from TCRdb applying MiXCR to the 5' RACE reads. The sample holds more than 25,000 distinct CDR3 sequences, about 9.5% seen once. The specimen was whole blood. These receptors came from an adult who was a healthcare worker with PCR-confirmed SARS-CoV-2 infection or an uninfected control (not recorded which).

This clonotype was found a few times. CDR3 DNA sequence: TGCAGTGCTAAGTTAAGCGGGAGCCGCGGGTATACGCAGTATTTT. Residues: CSAKLSGSRGYTQYF. This chain joins TRBV20-1 and TRBJ2-3, with 8 bases matching TRBD2. After removal of 4 bases from V and 7 bases from J, the junction contained 13 bases not matched to a gene. The germline V gene encodes CDR1 DFQATT and CDR2 SNEGSKA (reference sequence). The length of the CDR3 is 15 residues.

This clonotype was observed at least ten times. CDR3: CSAPRLAPSPDTQYF. The CDR3 DNA reads as TGCAGTGCGCCCCGACTAGCTCCCTCCCCGGATACGCAGTATTTT. The chain joins TRBV20-1 to TRBJ2-3; 7 bases line up with TRBD2. V shed 6 bases and J 6 bases; nucleotides not matched to a gene: 15. The length of the CDR3 is 15 residues. Germline-derived CDR1 and CDR2 are DFQATT and SNEGSKA (reference sequence).

The chain is built from TRBV11-2 and TRBJ2-1; unclear D gene. Germline CDR1 is SGHAT and CDR2 is FQNNGV. This CDR3 is built from 18 residues. Trimming took off 5 bases at V and 0 bases at J, with 20 bases between the two ends. CDR3 protein: CASSLQLRARSSYNEQFF. The CDR3 nucleotides are TGTGCCAGCAGCCTACAATTAAGGGCGCGGAGCTCCTACAATGAGCAGTTCTTC.

The table lists this clonotype with many counts. V gene TRBV27 combines with J gene TRBJ2-5; 13 bases agree with TRBD2. J lost 4 bases, V lost 4 bases, and 6 bases had no gene match. This CDR3 has 16 residues. CDR1 is MNHEY and CDR2 is SMNVEV in the germline V gene (reference sequence). Here the CDR3 reads CASSSPRLAGGETQYF. The CDR3 DNA reads as TGTGCCAGCAGTTCACCCCGACTAGCGGGGGGAGAGACCCAGTACTTC.

The chain carries TRBV7-2 and TRBJ2-2; 10 nucleotides match TRBD1. Trimming took 7 bases from V and 6 from J; bases not matched to a gene: 8. Germline V lookup: CDR1 SGHTA, CDR2 FQGNSA. The CDR3 length is 15 residues. The CDR3 spells CASKSWTGGAGELFF. DNA for the CDR3: TGTGCCAGCAAATCCTGGACAGGGGGTGCCGGGGAGCTGTTTTTT.

This clonotype has a handful of counts. J is TRBJ2-7 and V is TRBV29-1; tentative D call: TRBD1 (5 bases). CDR3 size: 13 residues. Germline-derived CDR1 and CDR2 are SQVTM and ANQGSEA. The V end lost 4 bases, the J end lost 3 bases, and 13 bases lay between the germline ends. The CDR3, as DNA: TGCAGCGTTGTTCCTTACCAGGGCTACGAGCAGTACTTC. Translation gives CSVVPYQGYEQYF.

This clonotype was found many times. For the CDR3, the DNA is TGTGCCAGCAGCTTGGAGACAGCGGGGTTGGGGACCCAGTACTTC. Its protein product is CASSLETAGLGTQYF. The chain links TRBV7-9 to TRBJ2-5; the match to TRBD2 covers 7 bases. The V gene's germline CDR1 is SEHNR and CDR2 FQNEAQ (reference sequence). This CDR3 region has 15 residues. Losses at the gene ends were 3 bases for V and 7 bases for J; bases not matched to a gene: 11.

Many counts were recorded for this clonotype. The V and J genes are TRBV24-1 and TRBJ2-7; D remains unclear. The germline gives CDR1 KGHDR, CDR2 SFDVKD. V shed 4 bases and J shed 12 bases, with 15 bases lying between them. CDR3 length: 12 amino acids. The CDR3 reads CATSDSGPIGYF. In nucleotides, the CDR3 is TGTGCCACCAGTGACTCCGGACCCATTGGGTACTTC.

In this sample, this clonotype turned up a few times. This chain joins TRBV9 and TRBJ2-2, with TRBD2 as a possible D gene (5 bases). With 2 bases removed from V and 13 bases from J, the gap between germline ends came to 12 bases. CDR3 length: 12 amino acids. CDR1 and CDR2 from the germline V gene are SGDLS and YYNGEE. In DNA form, the CDR3 reads TGTGCCAGCAGCGTCCCTTCCAGCGGGCTGTTTTTT. It translates to CASSVPSSGLFF.